This T cell receptor beta chain was captured by sequencing in a study of shared clonotypes between healthy human individuals. Across several immunoSEQ plates, the genomic DNA of each subset was split evenly. The assay was immunoSEQ multiplex PCR, and TCRdb's table has in-frame clones only and misses some. The table lists about 2 million clones, approximately 94% of them singletons. In germline, CDR1 is SEHNR, CDR2 FQNEAQ (reference sequence). The length of the CDR3 is 15 residues. Unmatched junction bases numbered 9, after V lost 2 bases and J lost 8 bases. CD45RO negativity and positive selection for CCR7 defined naive CD8 cells, a population that excluded terminally differentiated effector memory CD45RA+ cells. This clone appeared a single time.

The sequenced material came from naive CD8+ T cells sorted from blood. The chain joins TRBV7-9 to TRBJ2-1, with 7 bases matching TRBD2. The TCR sequence derives from a young man in good health. CDR3 in amino acids: CASSLKGGSGYEQFF. The CDR3 coding sequence is TGTGCCAGCAGCTTAAAGGGCGGGAGTGGCTATGAGCAGTTCTTC.